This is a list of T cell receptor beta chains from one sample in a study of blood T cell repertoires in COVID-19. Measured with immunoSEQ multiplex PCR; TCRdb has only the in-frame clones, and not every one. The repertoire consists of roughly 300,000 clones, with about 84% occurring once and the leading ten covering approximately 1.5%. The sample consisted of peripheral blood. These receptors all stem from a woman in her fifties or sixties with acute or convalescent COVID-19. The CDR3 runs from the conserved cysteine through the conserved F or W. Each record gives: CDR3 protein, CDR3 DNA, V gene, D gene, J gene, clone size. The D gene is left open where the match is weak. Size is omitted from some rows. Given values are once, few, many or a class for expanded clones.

CDR3 protein: CASSFSGSQETQYF
CDR3 DNA: TGTGCCAGCAGCTTTAGCGGGTCCCAAGAGACCCAGTACTTC
V gene: TRBV5-5
D gene: TRBD2
J gene: TRBJ2-5
clone size: NA

CDR3 protein: CASRTSGRPYEQYF
CDR3 DNA: TGTGCCAGCAGAACTAGCGGGAGACCCTACGAGCAGTACTTC
V gene: TRBV28
D gene: TRBD2
J gene: TRBJ2-7
clone size: NA

CDR3 protein: CAWSVGGWDQPQHF
CDR3 DNA: TGTGCCTGGAGTGTTGGGGGCTGGGATCAGCCCCAGCATTTT
V gene: TRBV30
D gene: NA
J gene: TRBJ1-5
clone size: NA

CDR3 protein: CASSLDRTRGSNEQFF
CDR3 DNA: TGTGCTAGCAGCTTAGATCGGACTAGAGGGAGCAATGAGCAGTTCTTC
V gene: TRBV7-7
D gene: TRBD2
J gene: TRBJ2-1
clone size: NA

CDR3 protein: CASSGTVKETQYF
CDR3 DNA: TGTGCCAGCAGCGGGACAGTGAAAGAGACCCAGTACTTC
V gene: TRBV11-2
D gene: TRBD1
J gene: TRBJ2-5
clone size: NA

CDR3 protein: CASSRPRTGGGEQYF
CDR3 DNA: TGTGCCAGCAGCCGCCCGAGGACCGGGGGGGGCGAGCAGTACTTC
V gene: TRBV28
D gene: TRBD2
J gene: TRBJ2-7
clone size: NA

CDR3 protein: CASSYSSYRGNYGYTF
CDR3 DNA: TGTGCCAGCAGTTACTCGTCCTACAGGGGGAACTATGGCTACACCTTC
V gene: TRBV6-6
D gene: TRBD1
J gene: TRBJ1-2
clone size: NA

CDR3 protein: CATQGEAGDTDTQYF
CDR3 DNA: TGTGCCACGCAGGGGGAGGCAGGAGACACAGATACGCAGTATTTT
V gene: TRBV24-1
D gene: NA
J gene: TRBJ2-3
clone size: NA

CDR3 protein: CAISKGHYLEETQYF
CDR3 DNA: TGTGCCATCAGTAAGGGACACTATCTGGAGGAGACCCAGTACTTC
V gene: TRBV10-3
D gene: NA
J gene: TRBJ2-5
clone size: NA

CDR3 protein: CATSEVPDRGLSYEQYF
CDR3 DNA: TGTGCCACCAGTGAGGTTCCGGACAGGGGCTTATCCTACGAGCAGTACTTC
V gene: TRBV24-1
D gene: TRBD1
J gene: TRBJ2-7
clone size: NA

CDR3 protein: CASKGGETGVRAFF
CDR3 DNA: TGTGCCAGTAAAGGGGGTGAGACAGGGGTGCGCGCTTTCTTT
V gene: TRBV19
D gene: TRBD1
J gene: TRBJ1-1
clone size: NA

CDR3 protein: CASSLMGLAESTDTQYF
CDR3 DNA: TGTGCCAGCAGCTTAATGGGACTCGCCGAATCCACAGATACGCAGTATTTT
V gene: TRBV7-3
D gene: NA
J gene: TRBJ2-3
clone size: once

CDR3 protein: CAISESKEQGHEQYF
CDR3 DNA: TGTGCCATCAGTGAGTCGAAGGAACAGGGCCACGAGCAGTACTTC
V gene: TRBV10-3
D gene: NA
J gene: TRBJ2-7
clone size: NA

CDR3 protein: CASSQVFSGSSTGYTF
CDR3 DNA: TGTGCCAGCAGCCAAGTCTTCTCAGGCAGCTCCACTGGCTACACCTTC
V gene: TRBV4-2
D gene: NA
J gene: TRBJ1-2
clone size: NA

CDR3 protein: CASSYDRGSSYEQYF
CDR3 DNA: TGTGCCAGCAGCTACGACAGGGGAAGCTCCTACGAGCAGTACTTC
V gene: TRBV6-5
D gene: TRBD1
J gene: TRBJ2-7
clone size: few

CDR3 protein: CASSLGQAYSGANVLTF
CDR3 DNA: TGTGCCAGCAGCCTGGGACAGGCTTACTCTGGGGCCAACGTCCTGACTTTC
V gene: TRBV7-8
D gene: TRBD1
J gene: TRBJ2-6
clone size: NA

CDR3 protein: CASSSRRGYYEQYF
CDR3 DNA: TGTGCCAGCAGCTCTCGGCGGGGGTACTACGAGCAGTACTTC
V gene: TRBV5-4
D gene: TRBD2
J gene: TRBJ2-7
clone size: few

CDR3 protein: CASSGLAKNIQYF
CDR3 DNA: TGCGCCAGCAGCGGACTAGCCAAAAACATTCAGTACTTC
V gene: TRBV5-1
D gene: NA
J gene: TRBJ2-4
clone size: NA

CDR3 protein: CAWSVEMAGELFF
CDR3 DNA: TGTGCCTGGAGTGTAGAGATGGCCGGGGAGCTGTTTTTT
V gene: TRBV30
D gene: NA
J gene: TRBJ2-2
clone size: once

CDR3 protein: CASSYASQETQYF
CDR3 DNA: TGTGCCAGCAGTTACGCCAGTCAAGAGACCCAGTACTTC
V gene: TRBV6-5
D gene: NA
J gene: TRBJ2-5
clone size: NA

CDR3 protein: CASSLGQGIANVLTF
CDR3 DNA: TGTGCTAGCAGCTTAGGACAGGGGATAGCCAACGTCCTGACTTTC
V gene: TRBV7-7
D gene: TRBD1
J gene: TRBJ2-6
clone size: NA

CDR3 protein: CASSLPGVFHEQYF
CDR3 DNA: TGCGCCAGCAGCCTACCCGGGGTTTTCCACGAGCAGTACTTC
V gene: TRBV5-1
D gene: NA
J gene: TRBJ2-7
clone size: NA

CDR3 protein: CASRFRIIRDRGRDGYTF
CDR3 DNA: TGTGCCAGCAGATTCCGCATCATTCGGGACAGGGGGAGGGATGGCTACACCTTC
V gene: TRBV7-2
D gene: TRBD1
J gene: TRBJ1-2
clone size: NA

CDR3 protein: CAISVSGGGTDTQYF
CDR3 DNA: TGTGCCATCAGTGTTAGCGGAGGGGGCACAGATACGCAGTATTTT
V gene: TRBV10-3
D gene: NA
J gene: TRBJ2-3
clone size: NA

CDR3 protein: CASSLAGARDTQYF
CDR3 DNA: TGCGCCAGCAGTCTAGCGGGAGCGAGAGATACGCAGTATTTT
V gene: TRBV5-1
D gene: TRBD2
J gene: TRBJ2-3
clone size: NA

CDR3 protein: CASSPAGGPDNIQYF
CDR3 DNA: TGTGCCAGCTCACCAGCGGGAGGGCCGGATAACATTCAGTACTTC
V gene: TRBV18
D gene: TRBD2
J gene: TRBJ2-4
clone size: NA

CDR3 protein: CASSQDWREHGELFF
CDR3 DNA: TGCGCCAGCAGCCAAGATTGGCGGGAGCACGGGGAGCTGTTTTTT
V gene: TRBV4-3
D gene: TRBD2
J gene: TRBJ2-2
clone size: NA

CDR3 protein: CASSNRGRTGELFF
CDR3 DNA: TGTGCCAGCAGCAACAGGGGGCGCACCGGGGAGCTGTTTTTT
V gene: TRBV6-2/TRBV6-3
D gene: TRBD1
J gene: TRBJ2-2
clone size: NA

CDR3 protein: CASSFGRSGGEVQYF
CDR3 DNA: TGTGCCAGCAGCTTTGGAAGGTCAGGGGGCGAGGTGCAGTACTTC
V gene: TRBV7-9
D gene: TRBD1
J gene: TRBJ2-7
clone size: NA

CDR3 protein: CASSLSGLPTSYEQYF
CDR3 DNA: TGTGCCAGCAGTTTATCGGGACTCCCGACCTCCTACGAGCAGTACTTC
V gene: TRBV27
D gene: NA
J gene: TRBJ2-7
clone size: once

CDR3 protein: CASRADRYNEKLFF
CDR3 DNA: TGTGCCAGCAGGGCTGACAGATATAATGAAAAACTGTTTTTT
V gene: TRBV28
D gene: NA
J gene: TRBJ1-4
clone size: NA

CDR3 protein: CASRTGHSGNTIYF
CDR3 DNA: TGTGCCAGCAGGACAGGGCACTCTGGAAACACCATATATTTT
V gene: TRBV5-5
D gene: TRBD1
J gene: TRBJ1-3
clone size: NA

CDR3 protein: CASSVRPDGQYTEAFF
CDR3 DNA: TGTGCCAGCAGCGTGAGACCCGACGGACAGTACACTGAAGCTTTCTTT
V gene: TRBV9
D gene: NA
J gene: TRBJ1-1
clone size: NA

CDR3 protein: CASTGGLRGGEKLFF
CDR3 DNA: TGTGCCAGTACAGGCGGATTGAGGGGAGGTGAAAAACTGTTTTTT
V gene: TRBV19
D gene: NA
J gene: TRBJ1-4
clone size: NA

CDR3 protein: CASSPAGGAAYEQYF
CDR3 DNA: TGTGCCAGTAGTCCCGCGGGGGGGGCGGCCTACGAGCAGTACTTC
V gene: TRBV19
D gene: TRBD2
J gene: TRBJ2-7
clone size: once